This record concerns one T cell receptor beta chain sequence. Its matching antigen is unknown. This CDR3 region has 14 residues. Germline CDR1 is DFQATT and CDR2 is SNEGSKA (reference sequence). J was trimmed by 5 bases and V by 6 bases; bases with no gene match: 9. Isolating PBMCs gave at least 6 million of these cells per sample. The total RNA that was extracted per sample amounted to at least 5 micrograms. Combining a sample-barcoded 5' primer with a J-beta primer mix, a second PCR ran for roughly 7 to 12 cycles. TCRdb re-derived calls from the 5' RACE reads in MiXCR, one entry per CDR3 protein. The table shows 780,000 or so distinct CDR3 sequences, with less than 70% occurring only once. This entry comes from a study of blood T cells in healthy people across ages. Study-level points and caveats: The study lacked donor CMV status, which possibly confounded expanded clonotype changes. Per-million-T-cell TCR beta diversity fell roughly linearly with age.

This TCR derives from a man aged 80 or over in good health. Sequencing was performed on blood. The chain combines TRBV20-1 with TRBJ1-5, with 8 bases identical to TRBD1. CDR3 DNA sequence: TGCAGTGCAGGAGGGACAGGCTTAGATCAGCCCCAGCATTTT. Translated: CSAGGTGLDQPQHF.